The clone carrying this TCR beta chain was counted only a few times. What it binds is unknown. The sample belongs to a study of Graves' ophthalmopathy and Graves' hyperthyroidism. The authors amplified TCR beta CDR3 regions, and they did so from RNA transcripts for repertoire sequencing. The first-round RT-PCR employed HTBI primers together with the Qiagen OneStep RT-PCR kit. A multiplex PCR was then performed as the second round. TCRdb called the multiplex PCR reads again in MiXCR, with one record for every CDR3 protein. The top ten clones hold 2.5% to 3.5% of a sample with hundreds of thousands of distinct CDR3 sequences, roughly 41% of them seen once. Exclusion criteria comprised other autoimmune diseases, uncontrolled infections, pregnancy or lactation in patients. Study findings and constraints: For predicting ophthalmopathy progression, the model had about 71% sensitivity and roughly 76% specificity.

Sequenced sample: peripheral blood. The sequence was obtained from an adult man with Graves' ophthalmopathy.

Here the CDR3 reads CASSFTGGGLSGANVLTF. CDR3 in DNA: TGTGCCAGCAGTTTCACAGGGGGCGGACTCTCTGGGGCCAACGTCCTGACTTTC. This rearrangement joins TRBV6-6 to TRBJ2-6; TRBD1 matches at 9 bases. The ends lost 4 bases at V and 0 bases at J; junction bases unmatched: 7. The CDR3 length is 18 residues. In germline, CDR1 is MNHNY, CDR2 SVGAGI (reference sequence).